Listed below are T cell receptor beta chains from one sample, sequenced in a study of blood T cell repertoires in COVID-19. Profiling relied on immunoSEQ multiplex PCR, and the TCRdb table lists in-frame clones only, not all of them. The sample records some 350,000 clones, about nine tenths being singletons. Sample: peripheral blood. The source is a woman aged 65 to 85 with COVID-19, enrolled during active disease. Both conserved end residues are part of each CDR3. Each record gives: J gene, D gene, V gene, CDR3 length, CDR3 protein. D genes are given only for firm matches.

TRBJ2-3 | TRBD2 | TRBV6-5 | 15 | CASSYLAGPTDTQYF
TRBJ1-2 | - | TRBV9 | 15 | CASSVGAGANYGYTF
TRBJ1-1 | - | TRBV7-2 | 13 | CASSTRESTEAFF
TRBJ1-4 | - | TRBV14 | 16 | CASSHDTTGLRGKLFF
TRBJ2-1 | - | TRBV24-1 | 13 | CATSDDIDNEQFF
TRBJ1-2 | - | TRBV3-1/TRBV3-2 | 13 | CASSQEKRVGYTF
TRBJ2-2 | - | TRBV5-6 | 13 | CASSFGGRGELFF
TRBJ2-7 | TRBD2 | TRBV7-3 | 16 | CASSFYPSGGLDEQYF
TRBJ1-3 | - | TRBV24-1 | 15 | CATSDTRDSGNTIYF
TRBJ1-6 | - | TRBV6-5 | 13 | CATSLAGNSPLHF